What follows are 23 T cell receptor beta chains derived from one specimen sequenced in a study of radiotherapy plus CTLA-4 blockade in lung cancer. Generated by immunoSEQ multiplex PCR, the TCRdb table keeps only in-frame clones and is missing some. The sample carries some 90,000 clones, roughly 80% recorded once. Source: peripheral blood, taken from a patient treated with radiotherapy plus ipilimumab. All receptors derive from a human donor with non-small cell lung cancer who had stable disease on radiotherapy plus ipilimumab.

This rearrangement joins TRBV2 to TRBJ2-2; possibly TRBD1 for D (6 bases). In germline, CDR1 is SNHLY, CDR2 FYNNEI. This CDR3 is 13 amino acids long. The ends were cut back, 1 base at V and 6 bases at J, with 6 bases in the middle. The chain's CDR3 is CASSEDRAGELFF. The CDR3 coding sequence is TGTGCCAGCAGTGAAGACAGGGCCGGGGAGCTGTTTTTT.

The V and J genes are TRBV28 and TRBJ2-5; D might be TRBD2 (5 bases). The V and J ends lost 8 bases and 5 bases respectively, with 18 bases between them. The CDR3 runs 14 residues. The germline CDR1 and CDR2 sequences are MDHEN and SYDVKM. For the CDR3, the DNA is TGTGCCAGCGGGTTACTAGTATCTCGGGAGACCCAGTACTTC. It specifies CASGLLVSRETQYF. Full variable domain (rest looked up from reference TRBV28 and TRBJ2-5): DVKVTQSSRYLVKRTGEKVFLECVQDMDHENMFWYRQDPGLGLRLIYFSYDVKMKEKGDIPEGYSVSREKKERFSLILESASTNQTSMYLCASGLLVSRETQYFGPGTRLLVL.

The chain joins TRBV7-3 to TRBJ1-1; the match to TRBD1 covers 8 bases. V gave up 5 bases and J gave up 4 bases; unmatched junction bases: 21. From germline, CDR1 is SGHTA and CDR2 FQGTGA. The CDR3 runs to 19 residues. The CDR3: CASSTSGTGSRDASTEAFF. The CDR3 region has the DNA TGTGCCAGCAGCACCTCCGGGACAGGAAGTCGAGATGCTAGCACTGAAGCTTTCTTT. The entire variable domain, with the rest obtained from reference TRBV7-3 and TRBJ1-1, is as follows: GAGVSQTPSNKVTEKGKYVELRCDPISGHTALYWYRQSLGQGPEFLIYFQGTGAADDSGLPNDRFFAVRPEGSVSTLKIQRTERGDSAVYLCASSTSGTGSRDASTEAFFGQGTRLTVV.

This chain's CDR3 is CASKDGASYEQYF. CDR3 in DNA: TGCGCCAGCAAGGACGGGGCCTCCTACGAGCAGTACTTC. The chain employs TRBV5-1 and TRBJ2-7; D may be TRBD1 or TRBD2 (5 bases each). Germline CDR1 is SGHRS and CDR2 is YFSETQ. Trimming took off 6 bases at V and 0 bases at J, with 10 bases between the two ends. The CDR3 covers 13 residues.

The rearrangement uses TRBV2 and TRBJ2-7; D is perhaps TRBD1 (6 bases). Germline lookup yields CDR1 SNHLY and CDR2 FYNNEI. CDR3 length: 15 residues. V dropped 6 bases and J dropped 0 bases, with 15 bases sitting between them. The DNA of the CDR3 is TGTGCCAGCAGCGAGGGACAACAGAGCTCCTACGAGCAGTACTTC. Amino acids: CASSEGQQSSYEQYF.

The rearrangement uses TRBV7-2 and TRBJ2-7, with TRBD1 as a possible D gene (6 bases). The CDR3 totals 13 residues. Between the trimmed V and J ends, which lost 5 bases and 5 bases, there was a span of 13 bases. In germline, CDR1 is SGHTA, CDR2 FQGNSA. CDR3 sequence (DNA): TGTGCCAGCAGCCCAAACAGGGTCCACGAGCAGTACTTC. Translation: CASSPNRVHEQYF.

The chain employs TRBV7-9 and TRBJ2-7, with a possible D match to TRBD2 (5 bases). V dropped 4 bases and J dropped 3 bases, with 7 bases sitting between them. Germline loops: CDR1 SEHNR, CDR2 FQNEAQ (reference sequence). The CDR3 extends over 12 amino acids. As DNA, the CDR3 is TGTGCCAGCAGCTCAGAGGGCTACGAGCAGTACTTC. Protein product: CASSSEGYEQYF.

Here the CDR3 reads CASSVRLGAYNEQFF. The CDR3 bases are TGTGCCAGCAGCGTACGTCTGGGGGCCTACAATGAGCAGTTCTTC. The rearrangement joins TRBV9 to TRBJ2-1, with D tentatively TRBD1 or TRBD2 (5 bases each). Germline V gene lookup returns CDR1 SGDLS and CDR2 YYNGEE. Trimming took 1 base from V and 2 from J, leaving 10 bases between them. The CDR3 runs 15 residues.

V gene TRBV7-3 combines with J gene TRBJ2-2; the match to TRBD2 covers 8 bases. Germline assignment: CDR1 SGHTA and CDR2 FQGTGA. This CDR3 spans 15 amino acids. Trimming cost V 3 bases and J 5 bases; bases outside gene matches: 5. In DNA form, the CDR3 reads TGTGCCAGCAGCTTGAGCGGGAGACGAACCGGGGAGCTGTTTTTT. This sequence encodes CASSLSGRRTGELFF.

The gene calls are TRBV27 and TRBJ2-7; 7 bases are shared with TRBD2. The V and J ends lost 2 bases and 2 bases, in that order; junction bases with no gene match: 6. CDR1 is MNHEY and CDR2 is SMNVEV in the germline V gene (reference sequence). The CDR3 contains 15 residues. The CDR3 coding sequence is TGTGCCAGCAGTTTAAGCGGGGTGCTTCCCTACGAGCAGTACTTC. It specifies CASSLSGVLPYEQYF.

The chain joins TRBV7-3 to TRBJ2-5, with 10 bases lining up with TRBD1. In germline, CDR1 is SGHTA, CDR2 FQGTGA. The CDR3 length is 14 residues. J lost 1 base, V lost 4 bases, and 0 bases had no gene match. The CDR3 sequence is CASSWTGGQETQYF. CDR3 nucleotide sequence: TGTGCCAGCAGCTGGACAGGGGGCCAAGAGACCCAGTACTTC.

The chain is built from TRBV28 and TRBJ1-5; 10 bases line up with TRBD1. V was pared by 6 bases and J by 3 bases, with 5 bases of the junction left unmatched. This CDR3 has 15 residues. CDR1 is MDHEN and CDR2 is SYDVKM in the germline V gene. As DNA, the CDR3 is TGTGCCAGCAGGACAGGGGGCGCGAACAATCAGCCCCAGCATTTT. The encoded protein is CASRTGGANNQPQHF.

About this clone itself: Other nucleotide sequences in the sample specify the same CDR3. The chain links TRBV9 to TRBJ2-1, with D possibly TRBD1 on 5 matching bases. Between the trimmed V and J ends, which lost 0 bases and 4 bases, there was a span of 8 bases. Germline CDR1 reads SGDLS; CDR2 reads YYNGEE. This CDR3 region has 14 residues. The CDR3 DNA reads TGTGCCAGCAGCGTAGGGGGCACGTACAATGAGCAGTTCTTC. This gives the protein CASSVGGTYNEQFF.

V is TRBV7-8 and J is TRBJ2-3; 10 bases map to TRBD1. J gave up 4 bases and V 5 bases, and 12 bases lay outside the gene matches. The CDR3 covers 17 residues. Per germline, CDR1 SGHVS and CDR2 FQNEAQ. The CDR3 DNA follows: TGTGCCAGCAGCGCTACCCTCGGGACAGGGGTACCAGATACGCAGTATTTT. Its translation is CASSATLGTGVPDTQYF. The full variable domain, with the rest looked up from reference TRBV7-8 and TRBJ2-3, is GAGVSQSPRYKVAKRGQDVALRCDPISGHVSLFWYQQALGQGPEFLTYFQNEAQLDKSGLPSDRFFAERPEGSVSTLKIQRTQQEDSAVYLCASSATLGTGVPDTQYFGPGTRLTVL.

The rearrangement links TRBV28 to TRBJ1-5; 11 bases match TRBD1. This CDR3 contains 15 residues. Unmatched junction bases numbered 11, after V lost 7 bases and J lost 9 bases. Germline assignment: CDR1 MDHEN and CDR2 SYDVKM. The CDR3 coding sequence is TGTGCCAGCACCCCGGACAGGGGGCAGTTAAGGCCCCAGCATTTT. Amino acid sequence: CASTPDRGQLRPQHF.

The chain links TRBV12-5 to TRBJ2-4, with 9 bases identical to TRBD1. This CDR3 has 11 residues. The J segment lost 15 bases and the V segment lost 6 bases, leaving 6 bases of the junction unmatched. Germline CDR1 reads LGHNT; CDR2 reads FRNRAP. Written as DNA, the CDR3 is TGTGCTAGTGGGGGACAGGGACGGGCGTACTTC. Translated: CASGGQGRAYF.

The chain recombines TRBV6-6 with TRBJ1-2, with 7 bases matching TRBD1. Trimming took 8 bases from V and 2 from J; bases not matched to a gene: 8. CDR1 and CDR2 from the germline V gene are MNHNY and SVGAGI (reference sequence). The length of the CDR3 is 14 residues. The CDR3 DNA reads as TGTGCCAGCCGGCCGGGACAGTCAAACTATGGCTACACCTTC. Residues: CASRPGQSNYGYTF.

The V and J genes are TRBV4-1 and TRBJ1-4; 8 nucleotides line up with TRBD1. There are 15 residues in the CDR3. In germline, CDR1 is MGHRA, CDR2 YSYEKL. The J segment lost 7 bases and the V segment lost 4 bases, leaving 8 bases of the junction unmatched. CDR3 sequence (DNA): TGCGCCAGCAGCCCCGGACAGGGAAGTCGTGAAAAACTGTTTTTT. Its translation is CASSPGQGSREKLFF.

The CDR3 sequence: CASSALPQRGSPLHF. The CDR3 nucleotides read TGTGCCAGCAGTGCCCTGCCCCAGCGGGGTTCACCCCTCCACTTT. The chain joins TRBV6-1 to TRBJ1-6; unclear D gene. CDR1 and CDR2 (germline): MNHNS, SASEGT. The CDR3 contains 15 residues. V was cut by 4 bases and J by 9 bases, with 16 bases left in between.

The chain combines TRBV7-3 with TRBJ2-7; 8 bases are shared with TRBD1. V was clipped by 5 bases and J by 3 bases; unmatched bases: 3. The germline V gene encodes CDR1 SGHTA and CDR2 FQGTGA. The CDR3 has 13 amino acids. The CDR3: CASSTTGGYEQYF. The CDR3 nucleotides are TGTGCCAGCAGCACCACAGGGGGCTACGAGCAGTACTTC.

The rearrangement links TRBV7-9 to TRBJ2-6, with D hard to call. CDR1 is SEHNR and CDR2 is FQNEAQ in the germline V gene (reference sequence). Trimming removed 5 bases from V and 2 bases from J, with 10 bases in between. The CDR3 sequence is 15 residues long. The CDR3 spells CASSPSGAGANVLTF. The CDR3 nucleotides are TGTGCCAGCAGCCCCTCTGGAGCTGGGGCCAACGTCCTGACTTTC.

The chain links TRBV18 to TRBJ2-7; TRBD2 matches 7 bases. The CDR3 contains 12 residues. Germline values: CDR1 KGHSH, CDR2 LQKENI. Trimming removed 7 bases from V and 0 bases from J; junction bases left unmatched: 0. The CDR3 region has the DNA TGTGCCAGCTGCGGGAGCTCCTACGAGCAGTACTTC. As protein: CASCGSSYEQYF.

This clone was counted once. The gene calls are TRBV28 and TRBJ2-3, with 12 positions matching TRBD2. The CDR3 runs to 16 residues. CDR1 and CDR2 (germline): MDHEN, SYDVKM. V lost 5 bases and J lost 4; bases outside the gene matches: 7. This CDR3 is CASSTRLAGVADTQYF. The CDR3 DNA is TGTGCCAGCAGTACCCGACTAGCGGGAGTTGCAGATACGCAGTATTTT.